Presented here are 28 T cell receptor beta chains from one specimen sequenced in a study of blood T cell repertoires in COVID-19. This table comes from immunoSEQ multiplex PCR, and its TCRdb copy is limited to in-frame clones, with some not included. The sample consists of over 600,000 clones, 80% to 90% of them appearing once. The sample was peripheral blood. The receptors originated from a woman aged 18-35 years with acute or convalescent COVID-19.

The chain has TRBV5-6 and TRBJ1-6; 8 bases are a match to TRBD1. CDR1 SGHDT and CDR2 YYEEEE come from the germline V gene. Trimming at V came to 4 bases and at J to 4 bases, leaving 16 bases not matched to a gene. CDR3 length equals 19 residues. CDR3 in amino acids: CASSLTRAGQGRYNSPLHF. The CDR3 DNA is TGTGCCAGCAGCCTTACCCGGGCAGGACAGGGCCGTTATAATTCACCCCTCCACTTT. The whole variable domain, remainder taken from reference TRBV5-6 and TRBJ1-6, is DAGVTQSPTHLIKTRGQQVTLRCSPKSGHDTVSWYQQALGQGPQFIFQYYEEEERQRGNFPDRFSGHQFPNYSSELNVNALLLGDSALYLCASSLTRAGQGRYNSPLHFGNGTRLTVT.

This clone was detected only once. The chain joins TRBV10-1 to TRBJ1-2; 8 nucleotides agree with TRBD1. Germline V gene lookup returns CDR1 WNHNN and CDR2 SYGVQD (reference sequence). V lost 5 bases to trimming and J lost 8 bases; unmatched junction nucleotides: 7. The CDR3 has 13 amino acids. In DNA form, the CDR3 reads TGCGCCAGCAGTTACACACAGGGGGGCGGCTACACCTTC. It specifies CASSYTQGGGYTF.

V and J are TRBV30 and TRBJ2-3; 8 nucleotides align to TRBD2. Germline assignment: CDR1 GTSNPN and CDR2 SVGIG (reference sequence). J lost 5 bases, V lost 7 bases, and 11 bases had no gene match. This CDR3 is built from 14 residues. The CDR3 nucleotides read TGTGCCTTGGATCGGGGGGGGGCTCTAGATACGCAGTATTTT. Protein product: CALDRGGALDTQYF.

The chain recombines TRBV7-8 with TRBJ2-7; weak D call: TRBD1 (6 bases). CDR1 is SGHVS, CDR2 FQNEAQ, per germline. V was trimmed by 3 bases and J by 2 bases, leaving 20 bases between them. This CDR3 has 17 residues. The CDR3 bases are TGTGCCAGCAGCTTCGTCAGGGGCGAAAAAATTACCTACGAGCAGTACTTC. As protein: CASSFVRGEKITYEQYF.

This clone is a singleton in its sample. The chain joins TRBV5-6 to TRBJ2-1, with 13 bases aligning to TRBD2. There are 18 residues in the CDR3. Germline lookup yields CDR1 SGHDT and CDR2 YYEEEE. V was pared by 0 bases and J by 6 bases, with 9 bases of the junction left unmatched. This CDR3 is CASSLGSIGTSGANEQFF. CDR3 bases: TGTGCCAGCAGCTTGGGGTCCATCGGGACTAGCGGGGCCAATGAGCAGTTCTTC.

This clone was counted once. The chain carries TRBV27 and TRBJ1-1; a weak D match, TRBD1 (5 bases). The germline V and J ends were trimmed by 2 bases and 3 bases, with 10 bases remaining between them. Germline V lookup: CDR1 MNHEY, CDR2 SMNVEV (reference sequence). The CDR3 runs to 14 residues. CDR3 DNA: TGTGCCAGCAGTTTAGTCGGGGGGTACACTGAAGCTTTCTTT. This gives the protein CASSLVGGYTEAFF.

This sequence joins TRBV3-1 (or the pseudogene TRBV3-2) and TRBJ1-4; possibly TRBD1 for D (5 bases). The CDR3 sequence is 14 residues long. The V end lost 6 bases, the J end lost 10 bases, and 18 bases lay between the germline ends. Germline V CDR1 and CDR2: LGHDT, YNNKEL (reference sequence). In DNA, the CDR3 is TGTGCCAGCAGTCACAGTACCCAGGGCCCAAAACTGTTTTTT. It specifies CASSHSTQGPKLFF.

The V and J genes are TRBV29-1 and TRBJ1-2; D call uncertain. Trimming removed 6 bases at V and 7 bases at J, with 15 bases between. The germline V gene encodes CDR1 SQVTM and CDR2 ANQGSEA. The CDR3 consists of 12 residues. Written as DNA, the CDR3 is TGCAGCGTCGTAGGCGGGCACGGTGGCTACACCTTC. It specifies CSVVGGHGGYTF.

This sequence joins TRBV2 and TRBJ1-3, with D unclear. CDR3 size: 13 residues. Germline values: CDR1 SNHLY, CDR2 FYNNEI. The CDR3, as DNA: TGTGGCTGGTCTGAGATCTCTGGAAACACCATATATTTT. Its translation: CGWSEISGNTIYF.

The CDR3 spells CASSLVRAYEQYF. The DNA of the CDR3 is TGTGCCAGCAGCTTAGTGCGTGCCTACGAGCAGTACTTC. This rearrangement joins TRBV7-2 to TRBJ2-7; D call uncertain. The CDR3 sequence is 13 residues long. Germline values: CDR1 SGHTA, CDR2 FQGNSA. V was shortened by 1 base and J by 2 bases, with 6 bases between the two germline ends.

CDR3: CASSSLGTDTQYF. The CDR3 DNA follows: TGCGCCAGCAGTTCACTTGGCACAGATACGCAGTATTTT. The chain carries TRBV5-1 and TRBJ2-3, with D unresolved. This CDR3 is built from 13 residues. Germline CDR1 is SGHRS and CDR2 is YFSETQ. Trimming left V 5 bases short and J 1 base short, with 8 bases between.

The J gene is TRBJ2-3, the V gene TRBV24-1; 7 nucleotides match TRBD2. In germline, CDR1 is KGHDR, CDR2 SFDVKD. The CDR3 consists of 13 residues. With V trimmed by 10 bases and J by 3 bases, 6 bases remained unmatched. This CDR3 is CATALGGTDTQYF. CDR3 nucleotides: TGTGCCACAGCCTTGGGGGGGACAGATACGCAGTATTTT.

The V call is TRBV19, the J call TRBJ1-2; maybe TRBD1 (6 bases). The CDR3 length is 15 residues. Trimming took 5 bases from V and 4 from J, leaving 17 bases between them. Germline V gene data show CDR1 as LNHDA and CDR2 as SQIVND (reference sequence). The CDR3 DNA reads as TGTGCCAGTAGTTGGACAGCCCGCTCCTCCTATGGCTACACCTTC. Residues: CASSWTARSSYGYTF. Full variable domain (rest looked up from reference TRBV19 and TRBJ1-2): DGGITQSPKYLFRKEGQNVTLSCEQNLNHDAMYWYRQDPGQGLRLIYYSQIVNDFQKGDIAEGYSVSREKKESFPLTVTSAQKNPTAFYLCASSWTARSSYGYTFGSGTRLTVV.

The chain couples TRBV27 to TRBJ1-1; D gene unclear. V shed 0 bases and J shed 1 base, with 9 bases lying between them. The length of the CDR3 is 15 residues. Germline CDR1 and CDR2: MNHEY and SMNVEV (reference sequence). In DNA, the CDR3 is TGTGCCAGCAGTTTATCTTCAGGCCAGAACACTGAAGCTTTCTTT. Translating gives CASSLSSGQNTEAFF.

V usage is TRBV10-3 and J usage is TRBJ2-1, with 9 bases aligning to TRBD2. CDR1 and CDR2 (germline): ENHRY, SYGVKD. The V and J ends lost 3 bases and 5 bases, in that order; junction bases with no gene match: 11. There are 17 residues in the CDR3. DNA of the CDR3: TGTGCCATCAGTGAAAGGATCGGGCTAGCGGGGCACAATGAGCAGTTCTTC. Translating it yields CAISERIGLAGHNEQFF.

As concerns this clone: The germline gene is not matched at one end of the junction; a read error may be the cause. The CDR3 DNA follows: TGCAGTGCTAGTGGGAGCCCCTATGATTCACCCCTCCACTTT. This encodes CSASGSPYDSPLHF. The V call is TRBV20-1, the J call TRBJ1-6; D not resolved. The CDR3 extends over 14 amino acids. CDR1 is DFQATT and CDR2 is SNEGSKA in the germline V gene (reference sequence).

The V call is TRBV6-5, the J call TRBJ1-3; 9 bases align to TRBD1. This CDR3 is built from 16 residues. V dropped 0 bases and J dropped 8; count of bases not matched to a gene: 8. Germline CDR1 reads MNHEY; CDR2 reads SVGAGI. This chain's CDR3 is CASSYSTRTGVDTIYF. DNA for the CDR3: TGTGCCAGCAGTTACTCGACTAGGACAGGGGTAGACACCATATATTTT.

The V gene is TRBV27, the J gene TRBJ1-2; TRBD1 agrees at 8 bases. This CDR3 is built from 17 residues. Germline loops: CDR1 MNHEY, CDR2 SMNVEV (reference sequence). The V segment lost 3 bases and the J segment 2 bases; nucleotides outside the gene matches: 11. The CDR3 DNA follows: TGTGCCAGCAGTTTTATTGGGTCCAGGGGGCTAAACTATGGCTACACCTTC. It codes for CASSFIGSRGLNYGYTF.

The chain employs TRBV24-1 and TRBJ2-7, with D tentatively TRBD2 (6 bases). The germline V gene encodes CDR1 KGHDR and CDR2 SFDVKD. Trimming removed 1 base from V and 3 bases from J, with 24 bases in between. CDR3 size: 19 residues. The CDR3 region is CATSDLGPSSGESNYEQYF. DNA for the CDR3: TGTGCCACCAGTGATTTAGGCCCCTCCTCGGGAGAGAGCAACTACGAGCAGTACTTC.

This clone was observed once. The rearrangement uses TRBV5-1 and TRBJ2-7, with 9 nucleotides matching TRBD1. This CDR3 comprises 15 residues. Germline lookup yields CDR1 SGHRS and CDR2 YFSETQ. Germline trimming cut 4 bases from V and 3 bases from J; bases unmatched to any gene: 8. The CDR3 DNA is TGCGCCAGCAGCCCCGCCGGGACAGGGATCTACGAGCAGTACTTC. Residues: CASSPAGTGIYEQYF.

The chain joins TRBV6-5 to TRBJ1-1; TRBD1 might be the D (5 bases). The V gene's germline CDR1 is MNHEY and CDR2 SVGAGI. The CDR3 covers 14 residues. Deletions cut 3 bases from V and 4 bases from J, with 12 bases between. CDR3 bases: TGTGCCAGCAGTTATCAGGGCCTGAGCACTGAAGCTTTCTTT. Protein: CASSYQGLSTEAFF.

The rearrangement joins TRBV29-1 to TRBJ1-5, with a possible D match to TRBD1 (5 bases). The V and J ends lost 5 bases and 1 base respectively, with 12 bases between them. The germline gives CDR1 SQVTM, CDR2 ANQGSEA. CDR3 length: 14 residues. The CDR3 region is CSVSEGLSNQPQHF. The CDR3, as DNA: TGCAGCGTTTCGGAGGGGCTGAGCAATCAGCCCCAGCATTTT.

The chain joins TRBV29-1 to TRBJ1-2; unclear D gene. V lost 8 bases, J lost 5 bases, and 12 bases lay in between. The CDR3 sequence is 11 residues long. Germline loops: CDR1 SQVTM, CDR2 ANQGSEA. This CDR3 is CSRRVNYGYTF. The CDR3 DNA is TGCAGCCGAAGAGTCAATTATGGCTACACCTTC. The entire variable domain, with the rest obtained from reference TRBV29-1 and TRBJ1-2, is as follows: SAVISQKPSRDICQRGTSLTIQCQVDSQVTMMFWYRQQPGQSLTLIATANQGSEATYESGFVIDKFPISRPNLTFSTLTVSNMSPEDSSIYLCSRRVNYGYTFGSGTRLTVV.

This chain uses TRBV7-2 with TRBJ1-3; perhaps TRBD1 as D (5 bases). The germline V gene has CDR1 SGHTA and CDR2 FQGNSA. The CDR3 has 16 amino acids. Trimming left V 5 bases short and J 0 bases short, with 14 bases between. The CDR3 protein is CASSRPGPRSGNTIYF. CDR3 nucleotides: TGTGCCAGCAGCCGGCCAGGGCCGCGCTCTGGAAACACCATATATTTT.

The table lists this clone with a few counts. The chain employs TRBV9 and TRBJ2-1, with TRBD1 matching over 7 bases. The J segment lost 1 base and the V segment lost 3 bases, leaving 4 bases of the junction unmatched. CDR3 length: 15 amino acids. The V gene's germline CDR1 is SGDLS and CDR2 YYNGEE. The CDR3 bases are TGTGCCAGCAGCGCCAGACAGGGTTCCTACAATGAGCAGTTCTTC. This sequence encodes CASSARQGSYNEQFF.

This chain links TRBV12-5 with TRBJ1-5; 10 nucleotides align to TRBD1. This CDR3 has 20 residues. CDR1 is LGHNT and CDR2 is FRNRAP in the germline V gene. Unmatched junction bases numbered 14, after V lost 3 bases and J lost 0 bases. The CDR3, as DNA: TGTGCTAGTGGTTTTGCCATCCGGGACAGGGGTCAATATAGCAATCAGCCCCAGCATTTT. It is translated as CASGFAIRDRGQYSNQPQHF.

Regarding this clone: The junction departs from the called germline gene at one end, perhaps through a read error. The V and J genes are TRBV12-5 and TRBJ2-7; 8 bases match TRBD2. This CDR3 contains 16 residues. Per the germline V gene, CDR1 is LGHNT and CDR2 is FRNRAP. This chain's CDR3 is CASVLRTAGDWGEQYF. CDR3 DNA sequence: TGTGCTAGTGTTTTGAGGACAGCGGGGGATTGGGGGGAGCAGTACTTC.

The chain joins TRBV29-1 to TRBJ1-2; D gene uncertain. The CDR3 has 13 residues. Germline V gives CDR1 SQVTM, CDR2 ANQGSEA. Trimming took 4 bases from V and 4 from J, leaving 13 bases between them. CDR3 DNA sequence: TGCAGCGTTGCCGCCGACATAATCTATGGCTACACCTTC. Translated, it gives CSVAADIIYGYTF.